This T cell receptor beta chain was captured by sequencing in a study of cytomegalovirus exposure and HLA in healthy donors. Study in general: Of all 400 or so donors who were genotyped, 75% to 85% belonged to the Caucasian-associated ancestry cluster.

The PCR employed 60 Vbeta primers together with 13 Jbeta primers. Profiled with immunoSEQ multiplex PCR; TCRdb holds only in-frame clones, not every one. This sample yields about 130,000 clones, of which around 80% are seen a single time; about 2.2% belongs to the top ten. In its sample, this clone was seen a few times. The target antigen is unknown. The donors, nominally healthy at sampling, likely had unrecorded immune exposures. General study results and limits: Evidence from a later analysis indicated that most CMV-associated TCR beta chains looked HLA-restricted.

In germline, CDR1 is MNHNS, CDR2 SASEGT. V lost 2 bases and J lost 5, with 12 bases in between. The CDR3 totals 15 residues. The material sequenced was PBMCs. V and J are TRBV6-1 and TRBJ1-4; D not resolved. The TCR comes from a man aged 25 to 45 in good health and CMV-seronegative. The CDR3 coding sequence is TGTGCCAGCAGTGAACCTCTGCCGGGGAATGAAAAACTGTTTTTT. Its protein product is CASSEPLPGNEKLFF.